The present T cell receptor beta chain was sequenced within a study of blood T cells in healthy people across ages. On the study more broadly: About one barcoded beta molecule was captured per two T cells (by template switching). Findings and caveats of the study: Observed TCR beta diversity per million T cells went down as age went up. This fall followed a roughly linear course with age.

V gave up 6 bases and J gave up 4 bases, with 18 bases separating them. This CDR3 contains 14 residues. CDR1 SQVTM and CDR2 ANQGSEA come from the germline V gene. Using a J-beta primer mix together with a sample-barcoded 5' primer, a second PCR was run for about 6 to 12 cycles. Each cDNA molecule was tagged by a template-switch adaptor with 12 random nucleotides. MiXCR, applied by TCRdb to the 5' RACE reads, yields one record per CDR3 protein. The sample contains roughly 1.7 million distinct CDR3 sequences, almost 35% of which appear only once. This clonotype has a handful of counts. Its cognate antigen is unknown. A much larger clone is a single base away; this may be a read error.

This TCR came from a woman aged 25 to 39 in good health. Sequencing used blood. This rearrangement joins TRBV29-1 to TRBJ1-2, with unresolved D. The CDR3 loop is CSVKFVGIGYGYTF. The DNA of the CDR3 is TGCAGCGTGAAGTTCGTTGGGATAGGCTATGGCTACACCTTC. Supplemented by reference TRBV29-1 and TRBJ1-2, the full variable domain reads SAVISQKPSRDICQRGTSLTIQCQVDSQVTMMFWYRQQPGQSLTLIATANQGSEATYESGFVIDKFPISRPNLTFSTLTVSNMSPEDSSIYLCSVKFVGIGYGYTFGSGTRLTVV.